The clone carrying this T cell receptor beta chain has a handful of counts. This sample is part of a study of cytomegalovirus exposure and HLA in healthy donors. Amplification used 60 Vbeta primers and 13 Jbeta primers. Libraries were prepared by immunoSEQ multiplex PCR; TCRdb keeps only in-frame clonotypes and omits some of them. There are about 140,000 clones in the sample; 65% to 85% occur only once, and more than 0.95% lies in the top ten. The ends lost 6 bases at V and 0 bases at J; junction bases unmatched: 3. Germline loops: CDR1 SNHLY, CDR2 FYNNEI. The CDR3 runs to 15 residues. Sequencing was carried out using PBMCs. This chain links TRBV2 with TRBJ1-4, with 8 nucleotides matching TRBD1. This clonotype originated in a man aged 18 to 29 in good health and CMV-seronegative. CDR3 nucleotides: TGTGCCAGCAGAACAGGGGGTGCAACTAATGAAAAACTGTTTTTT. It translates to CASRTGGATNEKLFF.